A selection of T cell receptor beta chains follows, all from one sample in a study of blood T cells in healthy people across ages. Using its own MiXCR run on the 5' RACE reads, TCRdb lists one record per CDR3 protein. The sample records some 290,000 distinct CDR3 sequences, around 27% being singletons. Sequenced input: blood. Source of these receptors: an older woman in good health. Both conserved end residues are part of each CDR3. Each record gives: clone size, J gene, D gene, V gene, CDR3 protein, CDR3 DNA. D genes are given only for firm matches. For some rows the clone size is stated as once, few or many, or as a class when expanded; others skip it.

- TRBJ2-7 - TRBV5-1 CASSDGFREQYF TGCGCCAGCAGCGATGGGTTCCGCGAGCAGTACTTC
- TRBJ1-5 - TRBV4-3 CASSQDGQGQPQHF TGCGCCAGCAGCCAAGACGGGCAGGGTCAGCCCCAGCATTTT
- TRBJ2-5 - TRBV29-1 CSVRGRQVETQYF TGCAGCGTGAGGGGACGACAGGTGGAGACCCAGTACTTC
- TRBJ2-3 TRBD2 TRBV5-1 CASSLSAGGVDTQYF TGCGCCAGCAGCTTGTCAGCGGGAGGGGTAGATACGCAGTATTTT
- TRBJ2-1 - TRBV2 CASREGIGTYNEQFF TGTGCCAGCAGGGAGGGTATAGGGACCTACAATGAGCAGTTCTTC
- TRBJ2-5 TRBD2 TRBV18 CASSPKREAAQQYF TGTGCCAGCTCACCTAAGCGGGAGGCCGCCCAGCAGTACTTC
- TRBJ2-3 - TRBV5-5 CASSSDSGSDTQYF TGTGCCAGCAGCTCGGACAGTGGATCAGATACGCAGTATTTT
few TRBJ1-1 TRBD1 TRBV18 CASSYDRGTTNTEAFF TGTGCCAGCTCATACGACAGGGGAACGACGAACACTGAAGCTTTCTTT
few TRBJ2-4 - TRBV3-1 CASSQVGISYGNIQYF TGTGCCAGCAGCCAAGTGGGGATTAGCTATGGGAACATTCAGTACTTC
- TRBJ2-7 TRBD2 TRBV10-3 CAISPGLAGGMYEQYF TGTGCCATCAGTCCGGGACTAGCGGGAGGGATGTACGAGCAGTACTTC
- TRBJ2-3 TRBD2 TRBV5-1 CASSLVQREGTDTQYF TGCGCCAGCAGCTTGGTTCAGCGGGAGGGCACAGATACGCAGTATTTT
- TRBJ2-7 - TRBV29-1 CSASRGARYEQYF TGCAGCGCTAGCAGGGGGGCGCGATACGAGCAGTACTTC
many TRBJ2-5 TRBD2 TRBV2 CASSVTSVQETQYF TGTGCCAGCAGCGTCACTAGCGTACAAGAGACCCAGTACTTC
many TRBJ2-5 - TRBV5-1 CASSFGAVQETQYF TGCGCCAGCAGCTTCGGGGCTGTCCAAGAGACCCAGTACTTC
- TRBJ2-5 - TRBV7-8 CASSTGLKETQYF TGTGCCAGCAGCACGGGACTTAAAGAGACCCAGTACTTC
few TRBJ2-1 - TRBV5-1 CASSRKLDSYNEQFF TGCGCCAGCAGCCGAAAACTGGACTCCTACAATGAGCAGTTCTTC
- TRBJ2-3 - TRBV20-1 CSATTGRSTSDTQYF TGCAGTGCTACCACCGGGAGATCGACCTCAGATACGCAGTATTTT
- TRBJ2-2 - TRBV12-3/TRBV12-4 CASRPSWAGELFF TGTGCCAGCAGACCTTCCTGGGCCGGGGAGCTGTTTTTT
few TRBJ1-2 - TRBV5-1 CASSPGRGRGSYGYTF TGCGCCAGCAGCCCTGGTCGTGGCCGCGGGAGCTATGGCTACACCTTC
few TRBJ2-1 TRBD1 TRBV20-1 CSARGQGGNEQFF TGCAGTGCTAGGGGACAGGGGGGCAATGAGCAGTTCTTC
- TRBJ2-3 - TRBV7-9 CASSPTGAYSTDTQYF TGTGCCAGCAGCCCTACTGGGGCCTATAGCACAGATACGCAGTATTTT
- TRBJ2-7 - TRBV20-1 CSARDQSGGAYEQYF TGCAGTGCTAGAGATCAGAGCGGAGGGGCCTACGAGCAGTACTTC
- TRBJ2-1 TRBD1 TRBV7-9 CASSLGQGMVHNEQFF TGTGCCAGCAGCTTAGGACAGGGTATGGTCCACAATGAGCAGTTCTTC
- TRBJ2-1 TRBD2 TRBV7-8 CASSLGGLAGVEQFF TGTGCCAGCAGCTTAGGGGGACTAGCGGGGGTTGAGCAGTTCTTC
many TRBJ2-1 - TRBV14 CASSPGFGEQFF TGTGCCAGCAGCCCGGGATTTGGCGAGCAGTTCTTC
- TRBJ2-5 - TRBV11-2 CASSLWTIEETQYF TGTGCCAGCAGCTTATGGACTATTGAAGAGACCCAGTACTTC
- TRBJ2-5 - TRBV6-5 CASSPQLELETQNF TGTGCCAGCAGTCCACAATTGGAGTTGGAGACCCAGAACTTC
- TRBJ1-4 - TRBV7-2 CASSWTGEEKLFF TGTGCCAGCAGTTGGACGGGGGAGGAAAAACTGTTTTTT
few TRBJ2-7 TRBD1 TRBV29-1 CSVERQGADEQYF TGCAGCGTTGAAAGACAGGGGGCTGACGAGCAGTACTTC
- TRBJ2-5 - TRBV7-2 CASSLARASQETQYF TGTGCCAGCAGCTTAGCTAGGGCTTCCCAAGAGACCCAGTACTTC
few TRBJ1-1 - TRBV20-1 CSAPITGLLNTEAFF TGCAGTGCTCCAATAACGGGACTCCTTAACACTGAAGCTTTCTTT
- TRBJ2-1 TRBD1 TRBV18 CASSPRQGQANEQFF TGTGCCAGCTCACCTAGACAGGGTCAGGCTAATGAGCAGTTCTTC
many TRBJ2-7 TRBD1 TRBV29-1 CSTWTGYEQYF TGCAGCACCTGGACAGGCTACGAGCAGTACTTC
- TRBJ2-1 - TRBV3-1 CASSQDGGGYNEQFF TGTGCCAGCAGCCAAGATGGCGGCGGTTACAATGAGCAGTTCTTC
- TRBJ2-5 TRBD2 TRBV12-3/TRBV12-4 CASTPGGGRAYEQYF TGTGCCAGCACCCCTGGGGGCGGGAGGGCCTACGAACAGTACTTC
- TRBJ1-5 TRBD1 TRBV5-6 CASSLGQGAQPQHF TGTGCCAGCAGCTTGGGCCAGGGGGCTCAGCCCCAGCATTTT
- TRBJ2-1 TRBD1 TRBV18 CASSPGQGKYNEQFF TGTGCCAGCTCACCGGGACAGGGGAAGTACAATGAGCAGTTCTTC
many TRBJ2-4 TRBD1 TRBV3-1 CASSPGQDFEVVKNIQYF TGTGCCAGCAGCCCTGGACAGGACTTCGAGGTTGTAAAAAACATTCAGTACTTC
- TRBJ1-2 TRBD1 TRBV6-5 CASSSPGTGGGYTF TGTGCCAGCAGTTCCCCCGGGACAGGGGGTGGCTACACCTTC
few TRBJ2-3 - TRBV6-5 CASSSLGADTDTQYF TGTGCCAGCAGTTCCTTAGGGGCGGACACAGATACGCAGTATTTT
- TRBJ2-1 - TRBV29-1 CSVGGKGPGHEQFF TGCAGCGTTGGGGGGAAGGGACCGGGGCATGAGCAGTTCTTC
- TRBJ2-5 - TRBV6-5 CASSLRDPTRRETQYF TGTGCCAGCAGTTTACGGGACCCAACCCGGAGGGAGACCCAGTACTTC
- TRBJ2-6 - TRBV7-9 CASSSPTSSGANVLTF TGTGCCAGCAGCTCGCCCACTAGCTCTGGGGCCAACGTCCTGACTTTC
few TRBJ1-4 - TRBV29-1 CSVEMGQGPEKLFF TGCAGCGTTGAGATGGGCCAAGGCCCGGAAAAACTGTTTTTT
- TRBJ1-1 - TRBV20-1 CSAFGRENTEAFF TGCAGTGCCTTCGGAAGGGAAAACACTGAAGCTTTCTTT